The rows below give T cell receptor beta chains drawn from one sample of a study of T cell changes during pregnancy in multiple sclerosis. Libraries were prepared by immunoSEQ multiplex PCR; TCRdb keeps only in-frame clonotypes and omits some of them. The table includes about 46,000 clones, 90% to 95% detected once. The sequencing here drew on CD8+ T cells from peripheral blood mononuclear cells, taken after pregnancy. These receptor sequences come from a female donor with multiple sclerosis, enrolled in a pregnancy study. CDR3s include the opening cysteine and the closing phenylalanine or tryptophan. The D gene is left open where the match is weak. Some rows mark clone size as missing; the rest say once, few, many or name a class of expanded clone.

TRBV7-6	20	TRBJ1-1	-	-	TGTGCCAGCAGCTTAGCGGGAGCAGGGGCCCCAAATTACGAGAACACTGAAGCTTTCTTT	CASSLAGAGAPNYENTEAFF
TRBV7-3	15	TRBJ1-2	-	-	TGTGCCAGCAGCTTATCGGGATCAACTAACTATGGCTACACCTTC	CASSLSGSTNYGYTF
TRBV7-2	16	TRBJ2-7	-	-	TGTGCCAGCAGCTTCCTACCAGGGAATCGATACTACGAGCAGTACTTC	CASSFLPGNRYYEQYF
TRBV4-3	14	TRBJ2-7	TRBD1	-	TGCGCCAGCAGCCAAGTGGGACAGGGGAACGAGCAGTACTTC	CASSQVGQGNEQYF
TRBV4-1	14	TRBJ1-2	-	-	TGCGCCAGCAGCCAGCAGGACAGCGGATATGGCTACACCTTC	CASSQQDSGYGYTF
TRBV5-5	14	TRBJ2-5	TRBD1	once	TGTGCCAGCAGCCAAGGGACAGGGCTAGAGACCCAGTACTTC	CASSQGTGLETQYF
TRBV7-8	16	TRBJ2-2	TRBD1	-	TGTGCCAGCAGCCCCTGGGGCAGGGGGAGCACCGGGGAGCTGTTTTTT	CASSPWGRGSTGELFF
TRBV27	16	TRBJ2-7	TRBD2	-	TGTGCCAGCAGTTTATTGGGACTAGCGGGGCCCCGGGAGCAGTACTTC	CASSLLGLAGPREQYF
TRBV28	16	TRBJ1-1	TRBD1	-	TGTGCCAGCAACGTGAGGCTAGAAACAGGGGACACTGAAGCTTTCTTT	CASNVRLETGDTEAFF
TRBV7-2	14	TRBJ2-1	-	-	TGTGCCAGCAGCCCTCGACTGGATTGGGATGAGCAGTTCTTC	CASSPRLDWDEQFF
TRBV5-1	16	TRBJ1-5	-	-	TGCGCCAGCAGGCGCAGGGAAGAGGTGAGCAATCAGCCCCAGCATTTT	CASRRREEVSNQPQHF
TRBV7-9	15	TRBJ2-7	TRBD2	once	TGTGCCAGCAGCTTAGAAGCTAGCGGCTCCTACGAGCAGTACTTC	CASSLEASGSYEQYF
TRBV5-8	14	TRBJ2-5	-	-	TGTGCCAGCAGACAGCTGCTCCCCGCGGAGACCCAGTACTTC	CASRQLLPAETQYF
TRBV7-9	13	TRBJ1-2	-	-	TGTGCCAGCAGCCCCCCCGGCGAGGAGGGCTACACCTTC	CASSPPGEEGYTF
TRBV29-1	15	TRBJ2-1	TRBD2	-	TGCAGCGTAAGGATAGCGGGAGGGCCGACGAATGAGCAGTTCTTC	CSVRIAGGPTNEQFF
TRBV7-9	16	TRBJ2-2	TRBD2	-	TGTGCCAGCAGCCCAGGACTAGTAGATGTAACCGGGGAGCTGTTTTTT	CASSPGLVDVTGELFF
TRBV6-5	14	TRBJ2-7	TRBD1	-	TGTGCCAGCAGTTACCCCGGACAGGGCGGTGAGCAGTACTTC	CASSYPGQGGEQYF
TRBV7-9	15	TRBJ2-2	TRBD2	-	TGTGCCAGCCCTCGGGCGGGACTAGTCACCGGGGAGCTGTTTTTT	CASPRAGLVTGELFF
TRBV7-3	15	TRBJ2-3	TRBD2	-	TGTGCCAGCAGGGAGACTAGCGGGAGAACAGATACGCAGTATTTT	CASRETSGRTDTQYF
TRBV30	14	TRBJ2-5	TRBD2	-	TGTGCCTGGGGGGGGCTAGCGGGCCAAGAGACCCAGTACTTC	CAWGGLAGQETQYF
TRBV14	17	TRBJ2-1	TRBD1	-	TGTGCCAGCAGCCCCGTTTTAGGGACAGGGGAGGACAATGAGCAGTTCTTC	CASSPVLGTGEDNEQFF
TRBV7-7	16	TRBJ2-1	TRBD2	-	TGTGCCAGCAGCCACCTGGGCGGGGGGCCCGACAATGAGCAGTTCTTC	CASSHLGGGPDNEQFF
TRBV2	14	TRBJ1-5	TRBD1	-	TGTGCCAGCAGCCTGGGACAGATCCTTCAGCCCCAGCATTTT	CASSLGQILQPQHF
TRBV5-5	12	TRBJ2-1	-	-	TGTGCCAGCAGCCCCACAGAGGGTGAGCAGTTCTTC	CASSPTEGEQFF
TRBV9	16	TRBJ2-3	TRBD1	-	TGTGCCAGCAGCGTAGACGCAGGGGGAGGCACAGATACGCAGTATTTT	CASSVDAGGGTDTQYF